Given below is one T cell receptor beta chain in context. Its specificity is not known. The data were obtained in a study of cytomegalovirus exposure and HLA in healthy donors. The CDR3 contains 14 residues. Germline CDR1 WSHSY, CDR2 SAAADI. V shed 7 bases, J shed 3 bases, and the junction held 7 bases outside the gene matches. This PCR relied on a set of 60 Vbeta primers and 13 Jbeta primers. The method was immunoSEQ multiplex PCR; TCRdb's version includes in-frame clones alone and lacks a portion of them. The table shows 160,000 or so clones, with about four fifths occurring only once. The donors gave bone marrow, and they were healthy. Study conclusions and caveats: Later on, an analysis showed TCR association rates differing by HLA locus, with DRB1 the most and HLA-C the fewest. A later analysis by the authors found several of the most significant clusters apparently linked to common viral pathogens.

The sequence derives from a male donor in good health and CMV-seropositive. This sequence joins TRBV10-2 and TRBJ1-2, with TRBD1 matching over 8 bases. Sequenced: PBMCs. This CDR3 reads CASTRQGSDYGYTF. The CDR3 DNA sequence: TGCGCCAGCACCAGACAGGGGAGTGACTATGGCTACACCTTC.